One and the same sample provided the 18 T cell receptor beta chains below, sequenced in a study of blood T cell repertoires in COVID-19. Sequencing used immunoSEQ multiplex PCR; TCRdb keeps in-frame clones, though not all of them. The data contain 60,000 to 70,000 clones, about 81% of them singletons. Sequencing used peripheral blood. The receptor source for this set is an elderly man with acute or convalescent COVID-19.

This chain connects TRBV18 to TRBJ1-6; tentatively, D is TRBD1 (5 bases). Germline assignment: CDR1 KGHSH and CDR2 LQKENI. The CDR3 has 17 residues. V was clipped by 6 bases and J by 0 bases, with 15 bases between them. In nucleotides, the CDR3 is TGTGCCAGCTCGCAGGGACTTCCAAGCTCCTATAATTCACCCCTCCACTTT. Amino acids: CASSQGLPSSYNSPLHF. Full variable domain (outside the CDR3, taken from reference TRBV18 and TRBJ1-6): NAGVMQNPRHLVRRRGQEARLRCSPMKGHSHVYWYRQLPEEGLKFMVYLQKENIIDESGMPKERFSAEFPKEGPSILRIQQVVRGDSAAYFCASSQGLPSSYNSPLHFGNGTRLTVT.

About this clone itself: Other DNA sequences in the sample encode the same CDR3. This chain joins TRBV6-5 and TRBJ1-5; perhaps TRBD1 as D (6 bases). The germline V gene has CDR1 MNHEY and CDR2 SVGAGI. V was clipped by 6 bases and J by 4 bases, with 7 bases between them. The CDR3 totals 12 residues. The CDR3 DNA reads TGTGCCAGCAGGGACAGTAATCAGCCCCAGCATTTT. Protein sequence: CASRDSNQPQHF.

A few counts support this clone. The chain combines TRBV29-1 with TRBJ2-7, with D perhaps matching TRBD1 (6 bases). Germline V CDR1 and CDR2: SQVTM, ANQGSEA. The CDR3 is 13 amino acids. Trimming cost V 7 bases and J 0 bases, with 13 bases left between them. CDR3 loop: CSGQQGHSYEQYF. CDR3 in DNA: TGCAGCGGTCAACAGGGCCACTCCTACGAGCAGTACTTC.

J is TRBJ1-3 and V is TRBV2; D is unclear. CDR3 length: 15 amino acids. Germline V gene sequence: CDR1 SNHLY, CDR2 FYNNEI. The V and J ends lost 0 bases and 4 bases respectively, with 10 bases between them. Here the CDR3 DNA reads TGTGCCAGCAGTGAAGCGCGAACAGTAGGAAACACCATATATTTT. Translation: CASSEARTVGNTIYF.

This clone was counted ten times or more. The chain uses TRBV19 and TRBJ2-6; 7 nucleotides agree with TRBD1. The CDR3 extends over 15 amino acids. The germline CDR1 and CDR2 sequences are LNHDA and SQIVND (reference sequence). The J segment lost 6 bases and the V segment lost 6 bases, leaving 8 bases of the junction unmatched. The CDR3 spells CASRTEGAVANVLTF. Written as DNA, the CDR3 is TGTGCCAGTAGGACCGAGGGGGCTGTGGCCAACGTCCTGACTTTC. Combining the CDR3 with reference TRBV19 and TRBJ2-6 gives the whole variable domain DGGITQSPKYLFRKEGQNVTLSCEQNLNHDAMYWYRQDPGQGLRLIYYSQIVNDFQKGDIAEGYSVSREKKESFPLTVTSAQKNPTAFYLCASRTEGAVANVLTFGAGSRLTVL.

CDR3 region: CSARVGQGTYEQYF. CDR3 nucleotide sequence: TGCAGTGCTCGTGTAGGACAGGGGACCTACGAGCAGTACTTC. The chain joins TRBV20-1 to TRBJ2-7, with 9 bases that match TRBD1. In germline, CDR1 is DFQATT, CDR2 SNEGSKA (reference sequence). The CDR3 is 14 amino acids. V shed 5 bases, J shed 2 bases, and the junction held 7 bases outside the gene matches.

The V and J genes are TRBV2 and TRBJ2-1, with D possibly TRBD1 on 5 matching bases. The ends were cut back, 0 bases at V and 0 bases at J, with 15 bases in the middle. The CDR3 contains 18 residues. Looked up from germline, CDR1 is SNHLY and CDR2 is FYNNEI. CDR3 residues: CASSEAPRWGASYNEQFF. CDR3 bases: TGTGCCAGCAGTGAAGCCCCGAGGTGGGGCGCCTCCTACAATGAGCAGTTCTTC.

The gene calls are TRBV4-3 and TRBJ1-2; weak D call: TRBD1 (6 bases). The CDR3 totals 15 residues. Deletions cut 1 base from V and 4 bases from J, with 13 bases between. Germline values: CDR1 LGHNA, CDR2 YSLEER. CDR3 amino acids: CASSQASQGSYGYTF. CDR3 DNA: TGCGCCAGCAGCCAAGCCTCACAGGGTTCCTATGGCTACACCTTC.

This CDR3 is CASRRGLAGGGDTQYF. Written as DNA, the CDR3 is TGTGCCAGTAGGAGGGGACTAGCGGGGGGAGGAGATACGCAGTATTTT. This chain joins TRBV19 and TRBJ2-3, with 15 bases aligning to TRBD2. V trimming: 6 bases; J trimming: 5 bases; junction bases outside the gene matches: 6. The CDR3 is 16 residues long. The germline CDR1 and CDR2 sequences are LNHDA and SQIVND (reference sequence).

The gene calls are TRBV6-2 or TRBV6-3 and TRBJ2-7; D gene ambiguous. Germline V gene lookup returns CDR1 MNHEY and CDR2 SVGEGT. The V end was cut by 2 bases, the J end by 0 bases, with 8 bases between. This CDR3 spans 14 amino acids. The chain's CDR3 is CASSYLRNSYEQYF. The CDR3 coding sequence is TGTGCCAGCAGTTACCTACGCAACTCCTACGAGCAGTACTTC.

The chain couples TRBV18 to TRBJ2-5; maybe TRBD1 (6 bases). The length of the CDR3 is 15 residues. Looked up from germline, CDR1 is KGHSH and CDR2 is LQKENI. Between the trimmed V and J ends, which lost 6 bases and 4 bases, there was a span of 18 bases. CDR3 nucleotide sequence: TGTGCCAGCTCTCCTACTGCTTCCAGGGGAGAGACCCAGTACTTC. Translated: CASSPTASRGETQYF.

This clone was counted only a few times. This chain connects TRBV2 to TRBJ2-4; 11 bases fit TRBD2. J gave up 1 base and V 6 bases, and 11 bases lay outside the gene matches. Germline CDR1 is SNHLY and CDR2 is FYNNEI. The CDR3 covers 18 residues. The CDR3 DNA follows: TGTGCCAGCAGGGCCTCTAGCGGGGGGAGCCGGGCCAAAAACATTCAGTACTTC. It specifies CASRASSGGSRAKNIQYF.

The chain joins TRBV7-3 to TRBJ2-1, with 9 positions matching TRBD2. There are 15 residues in the CDR3. The V gene's germline CDR1 is SGHTA and CDR2 FQGTGA. The V segment lost 1 base and the J segment 9 bases; nucleotides outside the gene matches: 7. For the CDR3, the DNA is TGTGCCAGCAGCTTAATAGCGGGAGAGACTAGTGAGCAGTTCTTC. Protein sequence: CASSLIAGETSEQFF.

This rearrangement joins TRBV14 to TRBJ2-1, with D possibly matching TRBD1 (6 bases). Trimming stripped 1 base from V and 2 bases from J, with 6 bases between. The germline gives CDR1 SGHDN, CDR2 FVKESK. The CDR3 extends over 14 amino acids. The CDR3 region has the DNA TGTGCCAGCAGCCAAGGGGGGCCCTACAATGAGCAGTTCTTC. It specifies CASSQGGPYNEQFF.

This clone was found once. The chain employs TRBV5-1 and TRBJ2-7, with TRBD1 as a possible D gene (6 bases). The CDR3 loop spans 14 amino acids. V lost 4 bases to trimming and J lost 2 bases, with 13 bases between them. CDR1 SGHRS and CDR2 YFSETQ come from the germline V gene. The CDR3 bases are TGCGCCAGCAGCCAACAGGGTGAGACCTACGAGCAGTACTTC. This codes for CASSQQGETYEQYF.

This clone was seen just once. CDR3 nucleotide sequence: TGTGCCAGCAGCCCCCGGACAGGTACCGGCTCTGGAAACACCATATATTTT. This codes for CASSPRTGTGSGNTIYF. The chain is built from TRBV7-2 and TRBJ1-3, with 7 bases fitting TRBD1. The V gene's germline CDR1 is SGHTA and CDR2 FQGNSA. The CDR3 has 17 amino acids. Trimming took 5 bases from V and 0 from J; bases not matched to a gene: 10.

The chain is built from TRBV4-2 and TRBJ2-3; 16 bases map to TRBD2. The CDR3 totals 21 residues. V gave up 0 bases and J gave up 2 bases; unmatched junction bases: 11. CDR1 and CDR2 from the germline V gene are LGHNA and YNFKEQ. This CDR3 is CASSQDPGLAGGRSHTDTQYF. The CDR3 DNA reads as TGTGCCAGCAGCCAAGATCCGGGACTAGCGGGAGGGCGGTCACACACAGATACGCAGTATTTT.

The chain carries TRBV7-2 and TRBJ2-2; 10 bases match TRBD1. CDR1 is SGHTA and CDR2 is FQGNSA in the germline V gene. The CDR3 sequence is 17 residues long. V trimming: 5 bases; J trimming: 5 bases; junction bases outside the gene matches: 11. CDR3 bases: TGTGCCAGCAGCCGGACAGGGGGTTTTAGTAAGACCGGGGAGCTGTTTTTT. Protein product: CASSRTGGFSKTGELFF.